The clone carrying this T cell receptor beta chain has ten or more counts. Its specificity is unknown. The sample is drawn from a study of post-analysis software for immune sequencing data. On the study more broadly: Relapsing-remitting, secondary progressive and progressive-relapsing forms of multiple sclerosis all featured among disease courses.

Unique molecular identifiers tagged the TCR beta cDNA libraries. About 500,000 cDNA molecules came from around 1 to 10 million T cells. TCRdb processed the PCR reads anew with MiXCR; each CDR3 protein has one entry. The profile shows a few hundred thousand distinct CDR3 sequences, about 38% of them singletons. Trimming stripped 5 bases from V and 7 bases from J, with 9 bases between. The CDR3 loop spans 13 amino acids. Broader study findings: In patients, TRBV5-6, TRBV5-1 and TRBV20-1 belonged to roughly five TRBV segments found more frequently than in controls.

This clonotype was obtained from a girl under 18 with multiple sclerosis. The sample consisted of blood. V and J are TRBV12-3 or TRBV12-4 and TRBJ1-6; D is undetermined. The CDR3 loop is CASSPRLNSPLHF. DNA for the CDR3: TGTGCCAGCAGTCCCCGGCTGAATTCACCCCTCCACTTT.